This T cell receptor beta chain comes out of a study of T cell changes during pregnancy in multiple sclerosis. Germline V gene data show CDR1 as SGHVS and CDR2 as FQNEAQ. This CDR3 has 13 amino acids. Trimming pared 1 base from V and 5 bases from J, leaving 8 bases between. The table lists this clone with a few counts. Some clones are missing from TCRdb's copy, which holds only in-frame ones; the method was immunoSEQ multiplex PCR. The sample holds roughly 40,000 clones, roughly 94% seen once. The TCR comes from a female donor with multiple sclerosis, enrolled in a pregnancy study. The rearrangement links TRBV7-8 to TRBJ1-1, with D possibly being TRBD1 (5 bases). Specimen: peripheral blood, collected in the third trimester of pregnancy. The CDR3 sequence is CASSLVRGTEAFF. CDR3 sequence (DNA): TGTGCCAGCAGCTTAGTAAGGGGAACTGAAGCTTTCTTT.